The 6 T cell receptor beta chains below were found in one sample sequenced in a study of beta chain features in type 1 diabetes. Sequenced material consisted of expressed TCRB transcripts (all of the isolated RNA was reverse transcribed). Assay used: immunoSEQ multiplex PCR; TCRdb lists only in-frame clones, some missing. The sample consists of some 300,000 clones, around 7.8% of them appearing once. Sequencing was carried out using central memory CD4+ T cells from blood. The origin of the receptors is a woman aged 18-29 years in good health.

Details on this clone: An end of the junction does not agree with germline; a read error may underlie this. The chain links TRBV7-9 to TRBJ2-7; D perhaps matches TRBD2 (5 bases). Germline CDR1 and CDR2: SEHNR and FQNEAQ (reference sequence). The CDR3 loop spans 14 amino acids. CDR3 nucleotides: TGCGCCAGCAGCCAAGTAGGCGGCGGGTACGAGCAGTACTTC. It codes for CASSQVGGGYEQYF.

The CDR3 bases are TGTGCCAGCACAAAGGGCGCCTTCACAGATACGCAGTATTTT. It is translated as CASTKGAFTDTQYF. This chain uses TRBV2 with TRBJ2-3; no firm D call. V was clipped by 7 bases and J by 2 bases, with 13 bases between them. Germline V gene sequence: CDR1 SNHLY, CDR2 FYNNEI. This CDR3 is 14 amino acids long.

V usage is TRBV5-8 and J usage is TRBJ2-6; D ambiguous. The CDR3 has 16 residues. Germline assignment: CDR1 SGHTS and CDR2 YDEGEE. Between the trimmed V and J ends, which lost 4 bases and 0 bases, there was a span of 11 bases. The CDR3 nucleotides are TGTGCCAGCAGCCAATTACAGCTCTCTGGGGCCAACGTCCTGACTTTC. Translated, it gives CASSQLQLSGANVLTF.

The chain recombines TRBV7-9 with TRBJ2-5; 12 nucleotides align to TRBD2. CDR1 is SEHNR and CDR2 is FQNEAQ in the germline V gene (reference sequence). V lost 5 bases, J lost 0 bases, and 4 bases stayed unmatched. There are 16 residues in the CDR3. The CDR3 loop is CASSMTSGGYQETQYF. Written as DNA, the CDR3 is TGTGCCAGCAGCATGACTAGCGGGGGTTACCAAGAGACCCAGTACTTC.

There are a few counts of this clone. V is TRBV11-2 and J is TRBJ2-5; 11 bases match TRBD2. This CDR3 contains 15 residues. Germline-derived CDR1 and CDR2 are SGHAT and FQNNGV. V shed 4 bases and J 4 bases; nucleotides not matched to a gene: 5. The CDR3 region is CASSSSLAGGETQYF. CDR3 sequence (DNA): TGTGCCAGCAGCTCATCGCTAGCGGGGGGAGAGACCCAGTACTTC.

CDR3 protein: CASSPTGNNEQFF. CDR3 DNA: TGTGCCAGCAGCCCGACGGGCAACAATGAGCAGTTCTTC. V and J are TRBV7-2 and TRBJ2-1, with D hard to call. In germline, CDR1 is SGHTA, CDR2 FQGNSA. Trimming stripped 5 bases from V and 5 bases from J, with 10 bases between. The CDR3 covers 13 residues. The variable domain in full, completed from reference TRBV7-2 and TRBJ2-1, reads GAGVSQSPSNKVTEKGKDVELRCDPISGHTALYWYRQSLGQGLEFLIYFQGNSAPDKSGLPSDRFSAERTGGSVSTLTIQRTQQEDSAVYLCASSPTGNNEQFFGPGTRLTVL.